This T cell receptor (beta chain) emerged from a study of beta chain features in type 1 diabetes. Reverse transcription of all isolated RNA meant that expressed TCRB transcripts were sequenced. Assay used: immunoSEQ multiplex PCR; TCRdb lists only in-frame clones, some missing. The sample records some 270,000 clones, under 8.5% being singletons. On this clone itself: Its antigen is not known.

The study, taken as a whole, reports: For patients, the naive, central memory and Treg TCRB repertoires appeared more alike than for healthy donors.

The V gene lost 5 bases and the J gene lost 1 base, with 8 bases spanning the gap. CDR3 length equals 14 residues. CDR1 and CDR2 (germline): SGHTA, FQGNSA. This receptor was identified in a woman younger than 30 in good health. The sample comprised central memory CD4+ T cells from blood. The chain has TRBV7-2 and TRBJ2-2; no reliable D call. CDR3 nucleotides: TGTGCCAGCAGCCTGGACGGGAACACCGGGGAGCTGTTTTTT. Protein sequence: CASSLDGNTGELFF.